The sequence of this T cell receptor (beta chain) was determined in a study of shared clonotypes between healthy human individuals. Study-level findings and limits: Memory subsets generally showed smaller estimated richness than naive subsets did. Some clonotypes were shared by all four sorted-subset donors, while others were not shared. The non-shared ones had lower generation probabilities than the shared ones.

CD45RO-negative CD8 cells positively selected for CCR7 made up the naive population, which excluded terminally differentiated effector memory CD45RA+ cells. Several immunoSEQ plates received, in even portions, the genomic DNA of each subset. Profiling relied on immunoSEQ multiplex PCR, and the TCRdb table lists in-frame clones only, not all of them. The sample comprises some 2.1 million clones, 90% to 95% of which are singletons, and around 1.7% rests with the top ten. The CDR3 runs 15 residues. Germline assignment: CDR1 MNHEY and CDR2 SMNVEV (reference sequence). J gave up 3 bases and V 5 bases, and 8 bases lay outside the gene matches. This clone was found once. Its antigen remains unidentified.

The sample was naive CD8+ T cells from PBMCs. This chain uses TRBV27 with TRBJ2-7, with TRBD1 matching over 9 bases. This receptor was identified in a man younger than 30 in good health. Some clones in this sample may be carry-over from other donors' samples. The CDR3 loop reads CASSGRRDRVYEQYF. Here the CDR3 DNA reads TGTGCCAGCAGTGGGAGACGGGACAGGGTCTACGAGCAGTACTTC.